The 28 T cell receptor beta chains in this list originate from one sample, sequenced in a study of blood T cell repertoires in COVID-19. The repertoire was sequenced with immunoSEQ multiplex PCR; TCRdb's copy has only in-frame clones and lacks some. This table has around 450,000 clones, roughly nine tenths appearing once. Sequenced: PBMCs or T cells enriched from blood (not recorded which). These receptors all stem from a woman between 18 and 29 years old with acute COVID-19.

This clone was picked up one time. The chain recombines TRBV10-3 with TRBJ2-3; D not resolved. The V end lost 0 bases, the J end lost 0 bases, and 7 bases lay between the germline ends. The germline CDR1 and CDR2 sequences are ENHRY and SYGVKD. The CDR3 is 15 residues long. CDR3 amino acids: CAISESSSSTDTQYF. The CDR3 DNA follows: TGTGCCATCAGTGAGTCGAGCTCTAGCACAGATACGCAGTATTTT.

The chain uses TRBV24-1 and TRBJ2-5, with 7 bases that match TRBD2. This CDR3 is 14 amino acids long. V shed 9 bases and J 0 bases; nucleotides not matched to a gene: 6. The germline gives CDR1 KGHDR, CDR2 SFDVKD. The DNA for the CDR3 is TGTGCCACCGGGATGCGGGGGAACCAAGAGACCCAGTACTTC. It yields the protein CATGMRGNQETQYF.

The chain recombines TRBV27 with TRBJ2-2; 8 bases are a match to TRBD1. The V and J ends lost 2 bases and 4 bases, in that order; junction bases with no gene match: 3. Germline CDR1 reads MNHEY; CDR2 reads SMNVEV (reference sequence). The CDR3 contains 15 residues. Here the CDR3 reads CASSLQGAGTGELFF. CDR3 sequence (DNA): TGTGCCAGCAGTTTACAGGGGGCGGGCACCGGGGAGCTGTTTTTT.

The chain combines TRBV20-1 with TRBJ2-5; the match to TRBD2 covers 10 bases. The CDR3 length is 15 residues. Germline V gene sequence: CDR1 DFQATT, CDR2 SNEGSKA (reference sequence). With 3 bases clipped from V and 5 bases from J, the junction kept 9 bases outside the gene matches. The chain's CDR3 is CSASQAGGPGETQYF. CDR3 nucleotide sequence: TGCAGTGCTAGTCAAGCGGGGGGGCCTGGCGAGACCCAGTACTTC.

This chain links TRBV30 with TRBJ2-2, with TRBD1 identical over 9 bases. The CDR3 covers 14 residues. V gave up 1 base and J gave up 6 bases; unmatched junction bases: 3. Germline CDR1 and CDR2: GTSNPN and SVGIG (reference sequence). In DNA form, the CDR3 reads TGTGCCTGGAGTGGGGACAGGGTGGCCGGGGAGCTGTTTTTT. Residues: CAWSGDRVAGELFF.

This rearrangement joins TRBV5-1 to TRBJ1-1, with D perhaps matching TRBD1 (5 bases). V lost 2 bases and J 1 base, leaving 6 bases between the germline ends. Germline V gene data show CDR1 as SGHRS and CDR2 as YFSETQ. There are 13 residues in the CDR3. The CDR3: CASSFRENTEAFF. The CDR3 nucleotides read TGCGCCAGCAGCTTCAGGGAGAACACTGAAGCTTTCTTT.

The chain has TRBV19 and TRBJ1-5; D is unclear. From germline, CDR1 is LNHDA and CDR2 SQIVND (reference sequence). V was shortened by 3 bases and J by 5 bases, with 11 bases between the two germline ends. This CDR3 has 14 residues. Here the CDR3 DNA reads TGTGCCAGTAGTATTTTCGGGGTAGATCAGCCCCAGCATTTT. Amino acid sequence: CASSIFGVDQPQHF. Using reference TRBV19 and TRBJ1-5 for the parts outside the CDR3, the full variable domain is DGGITQSPKYLFRKEGQNVTLSCEQNLNHDAMYWYRQDPGQGLRLIYYSQIVNDFQKGDIAEGYSVSREKKESFPLTVTSAQKNPTAFYLCASSIFGVDQPQHFGDGTRLSIL.

Only one count was recorded for this clone. The chain links TRBV7-3 to TRBJ1-1; D unclear. Germline assignment: CDR1 SGHTA and CDR2 FQGTGA. Trimming stripped 1 base from V and 2 bases from J, with 11 bases between. CDR3 length: 15 residues. In DNA form, the CDR3 reads TGTGCCAGCAGCTTAATGGGTACAGTTAACACTGAAGCTTTCTTT. Translation: CASSLMGTVNTEAFF.

This chain connects TRBV19 to TRBJ1-1; D is perhaps TRBD1 (6 bases). Looked up from germline, CDR1 is LNHDA and CDR2 is SQIVND (reference sequence). The CDR3 has 15 amino acids. Between the trimmed V and J ends, which lost 6 bases and 0 bases, there was a span of 14 bases. The CDR3 DNA is TGTGCCAGTAGGTTAAGGGACACGATGAACACTGAAGCTTTCTTT. Translated, it gives CASRLRDTMNTEAFF.

This sequence joins TRBV6-2 or TRBV6-3 and TRBJ1-2; maybe TRBD1 (6 bases). Per the germline V gene, CDR1 is MNHEY and CDR2 is SVGEGT. The CDR3 consists of 14 residues. Deletions cut 4 bases from V and 2 bases from J, with 11 bases between. CDR3 in amino acids: CASSSGTQNYGYTF. The CDR3, as DNA: TGTGCCAGCAGTTCAGGGACACAAAACTATGGCTACACCTTC.

The rearrangement links TRBV7-9 to TRBJ1-2, with TRBD1 identical over 10 bases. The germline V gene has CDR1 SEHNR and CDR2 FQNEAQ (reference sequence). The CDR3 is 13 residues long. V shed 5 bases, J shed 6 bases, and the junction held 3 bases outside the gene matches. DNA for the CDR3: TGTGCCAGCAGCCCGACAGGGGGCGATGGCTACACCTTC. Its translation: CASSPTGGDGYTF. Full variable domain (missing parts from reference TRBV7-9 and TRBJ1-2): DTGVSQNPRHKITKRGQNVTFRCDPISEHNRLYWYRQTLGQGPEFLTYFQNEAQLEKSRLLSDRFSAERPKGSFSTLEIQRTEQGDSAMYLCASSPTGGDGYTFGSGTRLTVV.

The rearrangement uses TRBV5-5 and TRBJ1-2; perhaps TRBD1 as D (6 bases). The CDR3 is 15 residues long. Germline V gives CDR1 SGHKS, CDR2 YYEKEE (reference sequence). The germline V and J ends were trimmed by 3 bases and 2 bases, with 14 bases remaining between them. This CDR3 reads CASSSSGVSNYGYTF. Here the CDR3 DNA reads TGTGCCAGCAGCTCTTCAGGGGTTTCGAACTATGGCTACACCTTC.

The chain uses TRBV5-6 and TRBJ2-7; a possible D gene is TRBD2 (5 bases). The CDR3 covers 13 residues. Germline V gives CDR1 SGHDT, CDR2 YYEEEE. The V gene lost 4 bases and the J gene lost 4 bases, with 12 bases spanning the gap. The CDR3 reads CASSIWTRYEQYF. Written as DNA, the CDR3 is TGTGCCAGCAGCATCTGGACTCGGTACGAGCAGTACTTC.

The chain joins TRBV10-3 to TRBJ2-7, with a weak D call TRBD1 (5 bases). The CDR3 is made up of 14 amino acids. The germline V and J ends were trimmed by 2 bases and 3 bases, with 11 bases remaining between them. Looked up from germline, CDR1 is ENHRY and CDR2 is SYGVKD. CDR3 amino acids: CAISETGGVYEQYF. The CDR3 DNA reads TGTGCCATCAGTGAGACAGGTGGGGTCTACGAGCAGTACTTC.

V gene TRBV10-2 combines with J gene TRBJ2-5; 8 bases are shared with TRBD2. Per germline, CDR1 WSHSY and CDR2 SAAADI. The CDR3 runs to 13 residues. Losses at the gene ends were 4 bases for V and 5 bases for J; bases not matched to a gene: 3. CDR3 sequence reads: CASSAPSGETQYF. CDR3 DNA sequence: TGCGCCAGCAGTGCCCCTAGCGGGGAGACCCAGTACTTC.

The chain carries TRBV28 and TRBJ1-4; D is ambiguous. The CDR3 contains 11 residues. The germline V and J ends were trimmed by 3 bases and 13 bases, with 9 bases remaining between them. The germline V gene has CDR1 MDHEN and CDR2 SYDVKM. This CDR3 reads CASSFWGGLFF. In nucleotides, the CDR3 is TGTGCCAGCAGTTTTTGGGGAGGACTGTTTTTT.

This chain links TRBV5-6 with TRBJ2-1; no definite D call. There are 13 residues in the CDR3. Germline loops: CDR1 SGHDT, CDR2 YYEEEE. The ends were cut back, 0 bases at V and 10 bases at J, with 11 bases in the middle. The CDR3 sequence: CASSLDFVREQFF. The CDR3 coding sequence is TGTGCCAGCAGCTTGGACTTCGTGCGAGAGCAGTTCTTC.

This clone has a single count. The chain links TRBV19 to TRBJ2-5, with 11 bases lining up with TRBD1. Germline V gene lookup returns CDR1 LNHDA and CDR2 SQIVND (reference sequence). V shed 4 bases and J 5 bases; nucleotides not matched to a gene: 6. The CDR3 is 15 residues long. The CDR3 sequence is CASSTRTGGGETQYF. CDR3 bases: TGTGCCAGTAGTACCAGGACAGGGGGCGGTGAGACCCAGTACTTC.

The chain links TRBV19 to TRBJ1-5; 8 bases align to TRBD1. Unmatched junction bases numbered 5, after V lost 5 bases and J lost 5 bases. This CDR3 has 14 amino acids. From germline, CDR1 is LNHDA and CDR2 SQIVND (reference sequence). CDR3: CASSSGTGHQPQHF. CDR3 DNA sequence: TGTGCCAGTAGTTCAGGGACAGGACATCAGCCCCAGCATTTT.

The chain uses TRBV4-2 and TRBJ1-5, with D tentatively TRBD1 (5 bases). Looked up from germline, CDR1 is LGHNA and CDR2 is YNFKEQ. The V end was cut by 1 base, the J end by 2 bases, with 15 bases between. The CDR3 totals 17 residues. The CDR3 DNA reads TGTGCCAGCAGCCAAGTTTTGCAAGGGGCCGGCAATCAGCCCCAGCATTTT. Residues: CASSQVLQGAGNQPQHF.

The chain has TRBV14 and TRBJ2-2, with 7 positions matching TRBD2. The germline V gene has CDR1 SGHDN and CDR2 FVKESK. The CDR3 runs to 15 residues. J lost 4 bases, V lost 2 bases, and 4 bases had no gene match. The CDR3 nucleotides are TGTGCCAGCAGCCAATTTTCTAGCGGCACCGGGGAGCTGTTTTTT. It is translated as CASSQFSSGTGELFF.

This CDR3 is CAISEGPGTGGTYEQYF. CDR3 DNA sequence: TGTGCCATCAGTGAGGGACCCGGGACAGGGGGGACCTACGAGCAGTACTTC. This chain joins TRBV10-3 and TRBJ2-7, with 11 bases fitting TRBD1. This CDR3 contains 17 residues. CDR1 and CDR2 (germline): ENHRY, SYGVKD. V lost 2 bases, J lost 2 bases, and 8 bases stayed unmatched.

This chain links TRBV2 with TRBJ2-3, with no clear D. V lost 0 bases and J lost 7, with 5 bases in between. The CDR3 has 12 residues. CDR1 SNHLY and CDR2 FYNNEI come from the germline V gene. The CDR3, as DNA: TGTGCCAGCAGTGAAGCGCAGTATACGCAGTATTTT. Its protein is CASSEAQYTQYF.

The genes are TRBV20-1 and TRBJ1-4, with 9 bases matching TRBD1. This CDR3 has 20 amino acids. The junction had 17 bases not matched to a gene; V was cut back by 3 bases and J by 0 bases. Germline assignment: CDR1 DFQATT and CDR2 SNEGSKA (reference sequence). The CDR3: CSASGGGSTGGDATNEKLFF. In DNA, the CDR3 is TGCAGTGCTAGTGGTGGCGGGTCCACAGGGGGCGACGCAACTAATGAAAAACTGTTTTTT.

This chain uses TRBV11-2 with TRBJ2-1; 9 nucleotides agree with TRBD1. Germline V gives CDR1 SGHAT, CDR2 FQNNGV. The CDR3 contains 16 residues. After removal of 5 bases from V and 8 bases from J, the junction contained 13 bases not matched to a gene. CDR3 sequence: CASSPETGGRGDEQFF. In nucleotides, the CDR3 is TGTGCCAGCAGCCCTGAGACAGGGGGGAGAGGCGATGAGCAGTTCTTC.

The chain combines TRBV18 with TRBJ1-4; TRBD1 aligns across 9 bases. CDR3 length: 16 residues. Trimming removed 6 bases from V and 3 bases from J; junction bases left unmatched: 8. The germline V gene encodes CDR1 KGHSH and CDR2 LQKENI. CDR3 DNA sequence: TGTGCCAGCTCGCCAACTCGGACAGGGGCTAATGAAAAACTGTTTTTT. It is translated as CASSPTRTGANEKLFF.

The chain joins TRBV7-8 to TRBJ1-5; 11 nucleotides match TRBD1. Per germline, CDR1 SGHVS and CDR2 FQNEAQ. V gave up 5 bases and J gave up 2 bases; unmatched junction bases: 11. CDR3 length equals 18 residues. CDR3 region: CASSPSGQGELGNQPQHF. In nucleotides, the CDR3 is TGTGCCAGCAGCCCCTCGGGACAGGGGGAACTGGGCAATCAGCCCCAGCATTTT.

Sample share makes this clone large. The chain couples TRBV5-6 to TRBJ1-4; possibly TRBD1 for D (5 bases). V was shortened by 4 bases and J by 5 bases, with 18 bases between the two germline ends. Germline V CDR1 and CDR2: SGHDT, YYEEEE. CDR3 size: 16 residues. CDR3 in DNA: TGTGCCAGCAGCCAGGGAGGCCGGGACGGAAATGAAAAACTGTTTTTT. Its translation: CASSQGGRDGNEKLFF.